This TCR beta chain was obtained from a study of cytomegalovirus exposure and HLA in healthy donors. For the study at large: HLA-typed donors contributed 80 million or so unique TCRs, which were held in an early data release. Findings and limits, study-wide: At a 0.05 false discovery rate, a later analysis found 16,951 TCR beta sequences to be associated with HLA alleles.

Turning to this clone: Antigen: not known.

With 60 Vbeta and 13 Jbeta primers, the PCR was carried out. Produced via immunoSEQ multiplex PCR; TCRdb's table is partial and in-frame only. There are about 60,000 clones in the sample; about two thirds occur only once, and around 19% lies in the top ten. Trimming took 0 bases from V and 2 from J; bases not matched to a gene: 2. The CDR3 contains 16 residues. Germline lookup yields CDR1 LGHNA and CDR2 YNFKEQ. This chain joins TRBV4-2 and TRBJ1-5, with 9 nucleotides matching TRBD1. Material: PBMCs. The TCR originated in a woman aged 60-75 years in good health and CMV-seropositive. CDR3 loop: CASSQETGGRNQPQHF. As DNA, the CDR3 is TGTGCCAGCAGCCAAGAAACAGGGGGCCGCAATCAGCCCCAGCATTTT.